This T cell receptor (beta chain) was captured by sequencing in a study of blood T cells in healthy people across ages. The study, taken as a whole, reports: Researchers report that TCR beta diversity correlated strongly with naive T cell percentage. Researchers said unsorted PBMCs prevented a conclusive naive versus antigen-experienced comparison.

A J-beta primer mix and a sample-barcoded 5' primer were used in a second PCR of about 6 to 12 cycles. A single record per CDR3 protein comes from TCRdb applying MiXCR to the 5' RACE reads. The table includes about 650,000 distinct CDR3 sequences, 32% detected once. Trimming took 5 bases from V and 10 from J; bases not matched to a gene: 16. The CDR3 has 16 residues. Germline V CDR1 and CDR2: SEHNR, FQNEAQ (reference sequence). This clonotype was seen at least ten times. Its specificity is unknown. The chain is built from TRBV7-9 and TRBJ2-1, with 8 bases matching TRBD1. Material for sequencing was blood. The TCR sequence derives from a woman aged 80 or over in good health. CDR3 sequence reads: CASSLDGTGPFIEQFF. CDR3 nucleotide sequence: TGTGCCAGCAGCCTGGACGGGACAGGCCCCTTCATCGAGCAGTTCTTC.